This T cell receptor beta chain was captured in a study of blood T cells in healthy people across ages. Across the study: The template switching approach captured approximately one barcoded beta molecule for every two T cells.

Per sample, no less than 5 micrograms of total RNA were extracted. In the case of this clonotype: At one end the junction does not follow the germline gene, possibly because of a read error.

A J-beta primer mix and a sample-barcoded 5' primer were used in a second PCR of about 7 to 12 cycles. MiXCR was run by TCRdb on the 5' RACE reads, yielding one entry per CDR3 protein. The sample carries approximately 810,000 distinct CDR3 sequences, under 30% recorded once. This receptor was identified in a woman aged 80 or over in good health. Sequencing was performed on blood.

The DNA of the CDR3 is TGTACCAGCAGTTTAGCGGGACTAGCATCCAATGAGCAGTTCTTC. Protein sequence: CTSSLAGLASNEQFF. The chain combines TRBV12-3 or TRBV12-4 with TRBJ2-1; 9 nucleotides align to TRBD2. The CDR3 is made up of 15 amino acids.